Detailed here is one TCR beta chain. The data were obtained in a study of blood T cell repertoires in COVID-19. Study overall: PBMCs, B-cell-depleted T cells, or T cells were the source of the cDNA or gDNA that made up the material.

Using immunoSEQ multiplex PCR, the repertoire was profiled, and TCRdb retains in-frame clones only, with some absent. Of about 80,000 clones listed, about 87% are singletons. CDR3 length: 15 amino acids. Trimming cost V 2 bases and J 7 bases; bases outside gene matches: 8. Germline CDR1 LGHDT, CDR2 YNNKEL (reference sequence). The V and J genes are TRBV3-1 (or the pseudogene TRBV3-2) and TRBJ2-1, with 7 bases that match TRBD2. The clonotype was recovered from a woman aged 80 or over with acute or convalescent COVID-19. Sequencing used peripheral blood. CDR3 sequence (DNA): TGTGCCAGCAGCCAAAGGGGCGGGAGAAGAAATGAGCAGTTCTTC. Protein product: CASSQRGGRRNEQFF.